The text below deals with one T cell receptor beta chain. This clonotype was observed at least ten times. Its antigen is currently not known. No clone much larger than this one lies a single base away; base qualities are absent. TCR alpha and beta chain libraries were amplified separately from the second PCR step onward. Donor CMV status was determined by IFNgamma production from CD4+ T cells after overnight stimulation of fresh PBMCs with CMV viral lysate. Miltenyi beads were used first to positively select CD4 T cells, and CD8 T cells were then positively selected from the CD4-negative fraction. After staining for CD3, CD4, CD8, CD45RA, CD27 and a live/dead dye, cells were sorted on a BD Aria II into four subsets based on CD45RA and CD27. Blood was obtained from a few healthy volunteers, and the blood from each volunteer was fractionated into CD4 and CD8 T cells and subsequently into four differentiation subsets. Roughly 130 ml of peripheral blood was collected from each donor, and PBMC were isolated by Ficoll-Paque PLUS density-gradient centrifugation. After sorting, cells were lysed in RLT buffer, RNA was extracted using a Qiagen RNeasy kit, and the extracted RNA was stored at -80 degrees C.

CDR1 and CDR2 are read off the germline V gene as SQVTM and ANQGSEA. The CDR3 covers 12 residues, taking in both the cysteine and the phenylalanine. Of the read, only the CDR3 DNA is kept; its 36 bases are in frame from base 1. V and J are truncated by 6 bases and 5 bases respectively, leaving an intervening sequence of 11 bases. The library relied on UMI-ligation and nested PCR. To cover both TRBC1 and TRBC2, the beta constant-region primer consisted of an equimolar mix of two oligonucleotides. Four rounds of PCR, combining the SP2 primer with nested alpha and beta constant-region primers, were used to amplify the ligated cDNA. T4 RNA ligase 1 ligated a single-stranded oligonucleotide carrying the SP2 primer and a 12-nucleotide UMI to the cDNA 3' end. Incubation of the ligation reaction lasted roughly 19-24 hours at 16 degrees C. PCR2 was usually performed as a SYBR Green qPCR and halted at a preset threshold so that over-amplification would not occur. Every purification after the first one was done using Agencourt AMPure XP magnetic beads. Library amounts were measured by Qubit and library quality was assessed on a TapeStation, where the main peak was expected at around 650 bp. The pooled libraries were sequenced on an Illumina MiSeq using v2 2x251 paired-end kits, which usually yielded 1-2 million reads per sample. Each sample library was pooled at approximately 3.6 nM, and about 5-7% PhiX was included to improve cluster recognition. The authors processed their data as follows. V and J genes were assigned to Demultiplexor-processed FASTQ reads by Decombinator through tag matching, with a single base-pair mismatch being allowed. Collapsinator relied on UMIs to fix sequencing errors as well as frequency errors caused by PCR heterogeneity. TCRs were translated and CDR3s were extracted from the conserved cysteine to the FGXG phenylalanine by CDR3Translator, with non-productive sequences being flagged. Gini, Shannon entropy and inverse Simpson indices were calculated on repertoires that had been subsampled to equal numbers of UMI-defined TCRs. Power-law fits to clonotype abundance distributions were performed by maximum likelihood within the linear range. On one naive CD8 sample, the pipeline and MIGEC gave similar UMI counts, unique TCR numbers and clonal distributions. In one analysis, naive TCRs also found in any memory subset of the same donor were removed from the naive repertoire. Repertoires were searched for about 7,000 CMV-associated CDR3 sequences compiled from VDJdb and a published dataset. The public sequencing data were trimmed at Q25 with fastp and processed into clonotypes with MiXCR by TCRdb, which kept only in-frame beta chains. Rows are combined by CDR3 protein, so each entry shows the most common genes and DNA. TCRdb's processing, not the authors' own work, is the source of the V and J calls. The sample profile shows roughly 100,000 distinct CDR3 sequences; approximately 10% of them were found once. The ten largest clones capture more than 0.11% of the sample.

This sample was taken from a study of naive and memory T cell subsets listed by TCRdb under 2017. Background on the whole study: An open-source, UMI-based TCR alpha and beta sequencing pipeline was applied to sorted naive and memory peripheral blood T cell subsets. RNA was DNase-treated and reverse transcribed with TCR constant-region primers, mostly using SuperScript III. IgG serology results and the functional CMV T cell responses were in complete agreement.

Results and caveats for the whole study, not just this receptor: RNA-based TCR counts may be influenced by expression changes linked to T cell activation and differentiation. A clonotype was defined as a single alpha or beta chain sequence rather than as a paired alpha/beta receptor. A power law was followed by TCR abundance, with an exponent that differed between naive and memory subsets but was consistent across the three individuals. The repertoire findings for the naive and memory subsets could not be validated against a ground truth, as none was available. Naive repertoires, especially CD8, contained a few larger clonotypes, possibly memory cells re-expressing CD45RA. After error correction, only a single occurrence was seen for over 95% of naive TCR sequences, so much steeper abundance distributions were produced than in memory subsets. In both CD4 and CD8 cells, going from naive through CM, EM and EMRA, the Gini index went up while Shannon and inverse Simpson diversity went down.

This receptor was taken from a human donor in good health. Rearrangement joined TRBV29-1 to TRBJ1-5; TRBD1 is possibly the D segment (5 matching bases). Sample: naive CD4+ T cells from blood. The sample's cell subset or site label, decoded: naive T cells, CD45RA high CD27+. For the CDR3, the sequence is CSVGTVDQPQHF. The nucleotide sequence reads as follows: TGCAGCGTAGGGACGGTGGATCAGCCCCAGCATTTT.